The TCR beta chain under discussion was sequenced for a study of T cell responses to AZD1222 COVID-19 vaccine. General study results and limits: Spike regions recognized by vaccine-associated CD4 TCRs spanned the protein, led by 160-218 and 743-854. Most donors were white British and more were female, and clonal diversity was possibly underestimated.

Of note for this clone: Its target is not known.

Clones were sequenced by immunoSEQ multiplex PCR, and TCRdb holds only the in-frame ones, with some missing. The repertoire consists of 110,000 to 150,000 clones, with around 85% occurring once and the leading ten covering 8%. Germline V gene data show CDR1 as MGHRA and CDR2 as YSYEKL. V was cut by 11 bases and J by 2 bases, with 15 bases left in between. The CDR3 totals 13 residues. The rearrangement uses TRBV4-1 and TRBJ2-5, with D tentatively TRBD2 (5 bases). Sequencing used peripheral blood, obtained on day 0 of AZD1222 vaccination. The origin of this receptor is an adult in good health. This CDR3 reads CASAVGRQETQYF. CDR3 DNA sequence: TGCGCCTCAGCGGTCGGTCGGCAAGAGACCCAGTACTTC.